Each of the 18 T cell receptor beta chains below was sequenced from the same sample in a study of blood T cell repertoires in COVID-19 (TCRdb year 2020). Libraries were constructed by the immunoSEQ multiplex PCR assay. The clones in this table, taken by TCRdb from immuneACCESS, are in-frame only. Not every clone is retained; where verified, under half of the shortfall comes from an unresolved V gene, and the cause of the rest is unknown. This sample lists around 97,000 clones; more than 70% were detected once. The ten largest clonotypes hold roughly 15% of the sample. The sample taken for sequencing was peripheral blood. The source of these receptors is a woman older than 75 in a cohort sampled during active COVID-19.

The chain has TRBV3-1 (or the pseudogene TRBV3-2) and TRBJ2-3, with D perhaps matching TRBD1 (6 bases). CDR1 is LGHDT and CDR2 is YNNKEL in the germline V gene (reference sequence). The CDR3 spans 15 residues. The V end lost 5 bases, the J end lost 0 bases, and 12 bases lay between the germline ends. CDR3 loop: CASSDRFSSTDTQYF. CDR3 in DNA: TGTGCCAGCAGCGACAGGTTTTCTAGCACAGATACGCAGTATTTT.

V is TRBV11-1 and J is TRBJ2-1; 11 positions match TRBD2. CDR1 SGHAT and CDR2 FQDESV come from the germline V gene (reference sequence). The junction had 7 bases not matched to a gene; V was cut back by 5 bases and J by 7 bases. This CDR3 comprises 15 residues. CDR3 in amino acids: CASSPTSGGGNEQFF. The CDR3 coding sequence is TGTGCCAGCAGCCCTACTAGCGGGGGTGGGAATGAGCAGTTCTTC.

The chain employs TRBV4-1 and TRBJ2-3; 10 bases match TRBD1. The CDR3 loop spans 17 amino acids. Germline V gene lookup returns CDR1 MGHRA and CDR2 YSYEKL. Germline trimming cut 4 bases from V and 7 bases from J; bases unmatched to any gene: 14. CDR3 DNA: TGCGCCAGCAGCCGCAACACGGGACAGGGGCTAGGTAATACGCAGTATTTT. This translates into CASSRNTGQGLGNTQYF.

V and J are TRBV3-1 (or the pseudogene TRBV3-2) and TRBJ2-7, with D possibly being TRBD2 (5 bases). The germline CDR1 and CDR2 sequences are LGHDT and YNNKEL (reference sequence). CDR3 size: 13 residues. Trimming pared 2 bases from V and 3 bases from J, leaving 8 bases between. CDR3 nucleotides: TGTGCCAGCAGCCAATCTAGCATCTACGAGCAGTACTTC. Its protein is CASSQSSIYEQYF.

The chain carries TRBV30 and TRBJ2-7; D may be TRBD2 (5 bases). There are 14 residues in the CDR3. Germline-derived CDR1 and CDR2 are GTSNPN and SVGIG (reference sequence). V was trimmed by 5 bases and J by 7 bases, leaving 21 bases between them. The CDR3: CAWVRAAVRGEQYF. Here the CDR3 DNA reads TGTGCCTGGGTGCGGGCTGCAGTTCGTGGGGAGCAGTACTTC.

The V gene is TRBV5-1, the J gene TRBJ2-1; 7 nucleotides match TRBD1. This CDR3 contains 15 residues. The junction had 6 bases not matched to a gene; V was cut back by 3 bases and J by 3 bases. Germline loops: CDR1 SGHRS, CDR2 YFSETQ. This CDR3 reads CASSYRDSHYNEQFF. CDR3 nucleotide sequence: TGCGCCAGCAGCTACCGGGACAGCCACTACAATGAGCAGTTCTTC. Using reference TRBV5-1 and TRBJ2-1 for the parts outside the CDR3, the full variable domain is KAGVTQTPRYLIKTRGQQVTLSCSPISGHRSVSWYQQTPGQGLQFLFEYFSETQRNKGNFPGRFSGRQFSNSRSEMNVSTLELGDSALYLCASSYRDSHYNEQFFGPGTRLTVL.

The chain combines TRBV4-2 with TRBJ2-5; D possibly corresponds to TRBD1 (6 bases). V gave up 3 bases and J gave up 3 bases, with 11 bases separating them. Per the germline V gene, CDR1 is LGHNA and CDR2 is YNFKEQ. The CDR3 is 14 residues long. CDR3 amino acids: CASSQDRGKETQYF. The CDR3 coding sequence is TGTGCCAGCAGCCAGGATAGGGGGAAAGAGACCCAGTACTTC.

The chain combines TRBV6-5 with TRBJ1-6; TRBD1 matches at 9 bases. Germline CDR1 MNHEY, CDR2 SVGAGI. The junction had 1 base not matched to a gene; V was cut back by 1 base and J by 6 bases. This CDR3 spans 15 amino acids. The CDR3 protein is CASSYLGQGNSPLHF. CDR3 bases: TGTGCCAGCAGTTACTTGGGACAGGGTAATTCACCCCTCCACTTT.

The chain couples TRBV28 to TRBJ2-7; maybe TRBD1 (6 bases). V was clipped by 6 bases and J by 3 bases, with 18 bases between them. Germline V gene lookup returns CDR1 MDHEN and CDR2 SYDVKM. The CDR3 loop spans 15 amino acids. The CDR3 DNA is TGTGCCAGCAGGCCCCCCGGGGACACGTTCTACGAGCAGTACTTC. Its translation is CASRPPGDTFYEQYF. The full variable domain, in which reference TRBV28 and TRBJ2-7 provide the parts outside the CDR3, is DVKVTQSSRYLVKRTGEKVFLECVQDMDHENMFWYRQDPGLGLRLIYFSYDVKMKEKGDIPEGYSVSREKKERFSLILESASTNQTSMYLCASRPPGDTFYEQYFGPGTRLTVT.

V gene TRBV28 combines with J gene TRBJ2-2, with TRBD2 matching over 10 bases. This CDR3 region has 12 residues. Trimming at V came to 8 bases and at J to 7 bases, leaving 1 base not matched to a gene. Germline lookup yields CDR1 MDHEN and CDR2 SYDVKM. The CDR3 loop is CASLAGVGELFF. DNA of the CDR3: TGTGCCAGCCTAGCGGGAGTCGGGGAGCTGTTTTTT.

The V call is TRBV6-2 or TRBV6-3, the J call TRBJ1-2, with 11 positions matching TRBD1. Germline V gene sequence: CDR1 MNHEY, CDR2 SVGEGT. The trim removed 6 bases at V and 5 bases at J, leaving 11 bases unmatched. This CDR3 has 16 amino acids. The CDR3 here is CASSQTGQGATYGYTF. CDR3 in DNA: TGTGCCAGCAGCCAGACTGGACAGGGGGCTACGTATGGCTACACCTTC.

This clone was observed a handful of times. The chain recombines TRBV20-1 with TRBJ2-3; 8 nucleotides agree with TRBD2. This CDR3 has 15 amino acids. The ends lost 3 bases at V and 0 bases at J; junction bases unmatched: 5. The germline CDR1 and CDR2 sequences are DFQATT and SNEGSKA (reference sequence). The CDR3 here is CSASWASGSTDTQYF. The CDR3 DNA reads TGCAGTGCTAGTTGGGCTAGCGGGAGCACAGATACGCAGTATTTT.

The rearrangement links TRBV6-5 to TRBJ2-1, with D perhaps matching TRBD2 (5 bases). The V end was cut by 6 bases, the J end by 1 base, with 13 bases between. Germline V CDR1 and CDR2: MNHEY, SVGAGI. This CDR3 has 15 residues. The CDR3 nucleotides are TGTGCCAGCAGGAATGAGGGCGCGTCCTACAATGAGCAGTTCTTC. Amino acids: CASRNEGASYNEQFF.

CDR3 amino acids: CASAEAIRDTQYF. The CDR3 coding sequence is TGCGCCAGCGCCGAGGCCATTAGAGATACGCAGTATTTT. This chain connects TRBV10-1 to TRBJ2-3; D unresolved. From germline, CDR1 is WNHNN and CDR2 SYGVQD (reference sequence). This CDR3 is 13 amino acids long. Trimming left V 8 bases short and J 5 bases short, with 14 bases between.

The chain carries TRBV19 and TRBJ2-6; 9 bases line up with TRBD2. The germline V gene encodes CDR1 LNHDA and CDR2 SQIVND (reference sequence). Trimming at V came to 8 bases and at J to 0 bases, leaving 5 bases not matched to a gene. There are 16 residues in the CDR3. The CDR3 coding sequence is TGTGCCAGTCGTGCGGGGGGGCACTCTGGGGCCAACGTCCTGACTTTC. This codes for CASRAGGHSGANVLTF.

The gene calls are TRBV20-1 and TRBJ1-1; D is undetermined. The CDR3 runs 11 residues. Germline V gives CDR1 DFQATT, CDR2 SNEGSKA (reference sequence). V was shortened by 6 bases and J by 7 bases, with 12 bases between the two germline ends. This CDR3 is CSAEHTLEAFF. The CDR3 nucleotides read TGCAGTGCGGAGCACACCCTTGAAGCTTTCTTT.

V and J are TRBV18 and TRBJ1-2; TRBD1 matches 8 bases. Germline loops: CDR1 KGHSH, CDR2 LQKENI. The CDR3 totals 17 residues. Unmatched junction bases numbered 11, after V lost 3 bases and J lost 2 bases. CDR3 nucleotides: TGTGCCAGCTCACCTCCTCAGACAGGGGCGCGGAACTATGGCTACACCTTC. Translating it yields CASSPPQTGARNYGYTF. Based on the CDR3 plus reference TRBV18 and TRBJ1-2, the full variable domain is NAGVMQNPRHLVRRRGQEARLRCSPMKGHSHVYWYRQLPEEGLKFMVYLQKENIIDESGMPKERFSAEFPKEGPSILRIQQVVRGDSAAYFCASSPPQTGARNYGYTFGSGTRLTVV.

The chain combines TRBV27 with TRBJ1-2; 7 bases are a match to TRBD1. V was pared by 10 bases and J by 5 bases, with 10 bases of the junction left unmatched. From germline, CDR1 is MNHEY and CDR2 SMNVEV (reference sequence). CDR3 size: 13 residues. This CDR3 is CATSFEGAYGYTF. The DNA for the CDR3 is TGTGCCACCTCTTTTGAGGGGGCATATGGCTACACCTTC.